The rows below give T cell receptor beta chains drawn from one sample of a study of beta chain features in type 1 diabetes. Measured with immunoSEQ multiplex PCR; TCRdb has only the in-frame clones, and not every one. This repertoire shows 150,000 to 170,000 clones, 10% found once; its top ten account for more than 0.4%. Sequencing used central memory CD4+ T cells from blood. The source is a man aged 25 to 40 with type 1 diabetes. Each CDR3 is given with its conserved first and last residue. A D gene is named only where the DNA matches it firmly. The size of a clone is reported for some rows only, either as once, few or many, or as a class for expanded clones.

cdr3_nt: TGTGCCAGCAGCTTGTTCGCGGGGTCTTATCAGCCCCAGCATTTT
cdr3_aa: CASSLFAGSYQPQHF
j_call: TRBJ1-5
d_call: -
v_call: TRBV5-6
clone_size: few

cdr3_nt: TGCGCCAGCAGCTTGAGGGAAGCGGGCCTATACAATGAGCAGTTCTTC
cdr3_aa: CASSLREAGLYNEQFF
j_call: TRBJ2-1
d_call: -
v_call: TRBV5-1
clone_size: -

cdr3_nt: TGTGCCAGCAGCCAAAGGGGAGGGGGGCGCGACCCCTGGTACAATGAGCAGTTCTTC
cdr3_aa: CASSQRGGGRDPWYNEQFF
j_call: TRBJ2-1
d_call: -
v_call: TRBV4-2
clone_size: -

cdr3_nt: TGCAGCGTTGTTGCGAGCCAAACCACAGATACGCAGTATTTT
cdr3_aa: CSVVASQTTDTQYF
j_call: TRBJ2-3
d_call: -
v_call: TRBV29-1
clone_size: -

cdr3_nt: TGTGCCAGCAGCTTGCGGAGAGACGTTGGTGAGCAGTTCTTC
cdr3_aa: CASSLRRDVGEQFF
j_call: TRBJ2-1
d_call: -
v_call: TRBV5-6
clone_size: -

cdr3_nt: TGTGCCAGCAGCAACGGGTCCTATCAGCCCCAGCATTTT
cdr3_aa: CASSNGSYQPQHF
j_call: TRBJ1-5
d_call: -
v_call: TRBV7-9
clone_size: -

cdr3_nt: TGTGCCAGCAGCGTAAAAGGGGACTATGGCTACACCTTC
cdr3_aa: CASSVKGDYGYTF
j_call: TRBJ1-2
d_call: -
v_call: TRBV9
clone_size: few

cdr3_nt: TGTGCCACCTCGCCGAGGGGGCTTCCTTTCGAGCAGTACTTC
cdr3_aa: CATSPRGLPFEQYF
j_call: TRBJ2-7
d_call: TRBD1
v_call: TRBV15
clone_size: few

cdr3_nt: TGTGCCAGCAGCTTTCTGAACACCGGGGAGCTGTTTTTT
cdr3_aa: CASSFLNTGELFF
j_call: TRBJ2-2
d_call: -
v_call: TRBV7-2
clone_size: -

cdr3_nt: TGTGCCAGCTCACCGAGTCGGGGCACAGATACGCAGTATTTT
cdr3_aa: CASSPSRGTDTQYF
j_call: TRBJ2-3
d_call: -
v_call: TRBV18
clone_size: few

cdr3_nt: TGTGCCAGCAGCTCGCCCAACCGGGACAGTAGCTCCTACGAGCAGTACTTC
cdr3_aa: CASSSPNRDSSSYEQYF
j_call: TRBJ2-7
d_call: TRBD1
v_call: TRBV7-9
clone_size: -

cdr3_nt: TGCGCCAGCAGCGGGGGGACAGTCGGCAACGAGCAGTACTTC
cdr3_aa: CASSGGTVGNEQYF
j_call: TRBJ2-7
d_call: -
v_call: TRBV5-1
clone_size: many

cdr3_nt: TGTGCCAGCAGACCGAGAGGACTCTCATCCTACGAGCAGTACTTC
cdr3_aa: CASRPRGLSSYEQYF
j_call: TRBJ2-7
d_call: -
v_call: TRBV28
clone_size: -

cdr3_nt: TGTGCCAGCAGCTTCTTTAGAGCGGGACCTAAGGATACGCAGTATTTT
cdr3_aa: CASSFFRAGPKDTQYF
j_call: TRBJ2-3
d_call: TRBD2
v_call: TRBV7-9
clone_size: -

cdr3_nt: TGTGCCAGCAGTGGTCGGGGATGGGGCAAAAACATTCAGTACTTC
cdr3_aa: CASSGRGWGKNIQYF
j_call: TRBJ2-4
d_call: -
v_call: TRBV6-6
clone_size: few

cdr3_nt: TGTGCCAGCAGCTCAATCGGAGGGAGTGAGACCCAGTACTTC
cdr3_aa: CASSSIGGSETQYF
j_call: TRBJ2-5
d_call: -
v_call: TRBV7-3
clone_size: -

cdr3_nt: TGTGCCAGCAGCCTAACAGAACGAAACACCATATATTTT
cdr3_aa: CASSLTERNTIYF
j_call: TRBJ1-3
d_call: -
v_call: TRBV7-9
clone_size: once

cdr3_nt: TGCGCCAGCAGCCCAGCGGGAGGAGGCCACAATGAGCAGTTCTTC
cdr3_aa: CASSPAGGGHNEQFF
j_call: TRBJ2-1
d_call: TRBD2
v_call: TRBV5-1
clone_size: -

cdr3_nt: TGTGCCAGCACAGACAACTCTGGAAACACCATATATTTT
cdr3_aa: CASTDNSGNTIYF
j_call: TRBJ1-3
d_call: -
v_call: TRBV7-2
clone_size: -

cdr3_nt: TGCAGCGCCTATCTCACAGGGATGCGCACTGAAGCTTTCTTT
cdr3_aa: CSAYLTGMRTEAFF
j_call: TRBJ1-1
d_call: -
v_call: TRBV29-1
clone_size: few

cdr3_nt: TGTGCCAGCAGTGACACCAGGGGCCCAAACATTCAGTACTTC
cdr3_aa: CASSDTRGPNIQYF
j_call: TRBJ2-4
d_call: -
v_call: TRBV25-1
clone_size: -

cdr3_nt: TGTGCCACCAGCAGTAACAGGGGACCAACCTACGAGCAGTACTTC
cdr3_aa: CATSSNRGPTYEQYF
j_call: TRBJ2-7
d_call: TRBD1
v_call: TRBV15
clone_size: -

cdr3_nt: TGTGCCAGCAGTACCAGTTTGAACACTGAAGCTTTCTTT
cdr3_aa: CASSTSLNTEAFF
j_call: TRBJ1-1
d_call: -
v_call: TRBV28
clone_size: few

cdr3_nt: TGTGCCAGCAGTTACTCACGCCAGGGCACCTACGAGCAGTACTTC
cdr3_aa: CASSYSRQGTYEQYF
j_call: TRBJ2-7
d_call: -
v_call: TRBV6-5
clone_size: -

cdr3_nt: TGTGCCAGCAGCGAGCCGACTAGCCTTCGGCAGTTCTTC
cdr3_aa: CASSEPTSLRQFF
j_call: TRBJ2-1
d_call: TRBD2
v_call: TRBV11-2
clone_size: -

cdr3_nt: TGTGCCAGCCCCCGGCTGGGCGGGAGTTCCCTGGATGAGCAGTACTTC
cdr3_aa: CASPRLGGSSLDEQYF
j_call: TRBJ2-7
d_call: TRBD2
v_call: TRBV27
clone_size: -

cdr3_nt: TGTGCCAGCAGCCCCCAGATATTGTTTTCTGGAAACACCATATATTTT
cdr3_aa: CASSPQILFSGNTIYF
j_call: TRBJ1-3
d_call: -
v_call: TRBV2
clone_size: few

cdr3_nt: TGTGCCAGCAGCCAGGGGACAGCTACCTACGAGCAGTACTTC
cdr3_aa: CASSQGTATYEQYF
j_call: TRBJ2-7
d_call: TRBD1
v_call: TRBV4-2
clone_size: -

cdr3_nt: TGCAGCGCTCTCGGGACTAGCGGAGAGACCCAGTACTTC
cdr3_aa: CSALGTSGETQYF
j_call: TRBJ2-5
d_call: TRBD2
v_call: TRBV29-1
clone_size: -

cdr3_nt: TGTGCCAGCAGCCGAGGTGGCAATGAGCAGTTCTTC
cdr3_aa: CASSRGGNEQFF
j_call: TRBJ2-1
d_call: -
v_call: TRBV5-4
clone_size: many

cdr3_nt: TGTGCCAGCTCGTCCGAGGAGGAAAAACTGTTTTTT
cdr3_aa: CASSSEEEKLFF
j_call: TRBJ1-4
d_call: -
v_call: TRBV18
clone_size: few

cdr3_nt: TGTGCCAGCAGGTGGTCCACAGCGGTAGGCGGTGAGCAGTTCTTC
cdr3_aa: CASRWSTAVGGEQFF
j_call: TRBJ2-1
d_call: -
v_call: TRBV7-3
clone_size: -

cdr3_nt: TGTGCCAGCAGCTTAGGGTCTGGACACCTACTGAACACTGAAGCTTTCTTT
cdr3_aa: CASSLGSGHLLNTEAFF
j_call: TRBJ1-1
d_call: -
v_call: TRBV7-2
clone_size: few

cdr3_nt: TGTGCCAGCTCACCAGGTCGGGGGGGAAATGGCGAGCAGTACTTC
cdr3_aa: CASSPGRGGNGEQYF
j_call: TRBJ2-7
d_call: TRBD2
v_call: TRBV18
clone_size: -

cdr3_nt: TGTGCCAGCAGCTCAGCCGGGACAACAACCGGGGAGCTGTTTTTT
cdr3_aa: CASSSAGTTTGELFF
j_call: TRBJ2-2
d_call: -
v_call: TRBV11-2
clone_size: few

cdr3_nt: TGTGCCAGCAGCCGTCCGGGGGGGTCCCACGAGCAGTACTTC
cdr3_aa: CASSRPGGSHEQYF
j_call: TRBJ2-7
d_call: TRBD2
v_call: TRBV7-8
clone_size: -

cdr3_nt: TGCGCCAGCAGCTACGGCGGTGGGGGGGCAGATACGCAGTATTTT
cdr3_aa: CASSYGGGGADTQYF
j_call: TRBJ2-3
d_call: TRBD2
v_call: TRBV5-1
clone_size: -

cdr3_nt: TGTGCCAGCTCACCGCCGGGAGGACGGGCTGGGGAGCTGTTTTTT
cdr3_aa: CASSPPGGRAGELFF
j_call: TRBJ2-2
d_call: TRBD2
v_call: TRBV18
clone_size: once

cdr3_nt: TGTGCCAGCAGTTTAAGAGGCGGGGAGCTGTTTTTT
cdr3_aa: CASSLRGGELFF
j_call: TRBJ2-2
d_call: -
v_call: TRBV28
clone_size: few

cdr3_nt: TGCGCCAGCAGCCAAGTCCTTGACTATGGCTACACCTTC
cdr3_aa: CASSQVLDYGYTF
j_call: TRBJ1-2
d_call: -
v_call: TRBV4-3
clone_size: -

cdr3_nt: TGTGCCAGCAGCCAAGTACTCGGTTCAGATACGCAGTATTTT
cdr3_aa: CASSQVLGSDTQYF
j_call: TRBJ2-3
d_call: -
v_call: TRBV4-2
clone_size: -

cdr3_nt: TGCAGCACGACGACAGGGCCGAACACCGGGGAGCTGTTTTTT
cdr3_aa: CSTTTGPNTGELFF
j_call: TRBJ2-2
d_call: TRBD1
v_call: TRBV29-1
clone_size: -

cdr3_nt: TGCAGCGTCGCGGGACTAGCGGGATTCTACGAGCAGTACTTC
cdr3_aa: CSVAGLAGFYEQYF
j_call: TRBJ2-7
d_call: TRBD2
v_call: TRBV29-1
clone_size: many

cdr3_nt: TGTGCCAGCAGTTTTGACAGCCGCCGGACCCAGTACTTC
cdr3_aa: CASSFDSRRTQYF
j_call: TRBJ2-5
d_call: -
v_call: TRBV28
clone_size: -

cdr3_nt: TGTGCCAGCAGCCTCAGGGGCCTATATGGCTACACCTTC
cdr3_aa: CASSLRGLYGYTF
j_call: TRBJ1-2
d_call: -
v_call: TRBV5-6
clone_size: few

cdr3_nt: TGTGCCAGCAGATCCCCGGGACAGGGGAAAGAGACCCAGTACTTC
cdr3_aa: CASRSPGQGKETQYF
j_call: TRBJ2-5
d_call: TRBD1
v_call: TRBV6-5
clone_size: few

cdr3_nt: TGTGCCAGCAGCATAAAGACACTCACCTCTACTGGGGCCAACGTCCTGACTTTC
cdr3_aa: CASSIKTLTSTGANVLTF
j_call: TRBJ2-6
d_call: -
v_call: TRBV9
clone_size: few

cdr3_nt: TGTGCCAGCAGTTTACCCAGGGGGAACACTGAAGCTTTCTTT
cdr3_aa: CASSLPRGNTEAFF
j_call: TRBJ1-1
d_call: -
v_call: TRBV28
clone_size: -

cdr3_nt: TGTGCCAGCAGCCAAGATTTGGGCGGGACCCCCTACAATGAGCAGTTCTTC
cdr3_aa: CASSQDLGGTPYNEQFF
j_call: TRBJ2-1
d_call: -
v_call: TRBV14
clone_size: -

cdr3_nt: TGTGCCAGCAGCACAGACAGGACTAACTATGGCTACACCTTC
cdr3_aa: CASSTDRTNYGYTF
j_call: TRBJ1-2
d_call: -
v_call: TRBV7-2
clone_size: -